These 9 T cell receptor beta chains were all obtained from the same sample, sequenced in a study of cytomegalovirus exposure and HLA in healthy donors. Using immunoSEQ multiplex PCR, the repertoire was profiled, and TCRdb retains in-frame clones only, with some absent. Altogether some 48,000 clones are present, 85% to 95% being singletons, with the ten largest covering less than 9.5%. Sequencing was performed on PBMCs. The receptors derive from a woman between 18 and 29 years old in good health and CMV-seropositive.

V usage is TRBV11-2 and J usage is TRBJ2-5; D gene ambiguous. Deletions cut 4 bases from V and 5 bases from J, with 11 bases between. The CDR3 length is 13 residues. Germline V gene data show CDR1 as SGHAT and CDR2 as FQNNGV. The CDR3 nucleotides are TGTGCCAGCAGCTCCCTAGTATACGAGACCCAGTACTTC. Amino acid sequence: CASSSLVYETQYF.

The V call is TRBV11-2, the J call TRBJ2-3; D is uncertain. Trimming stripped 5 bases from V and 6 bases from J, with 9 bases between. This CDR3 is 12 amino acids long. CDR1 is SGHAT and CDR2 is FQNNGV in the germline V gene. CDR3 protein: CASSHGLDTQYF. The CDR3 nucleotides read TGTGCCAGCAGCCACGGGTTGGATACGCAGTATTTT.

This chain links TRBV11-1 with TRBJ2-4, with 10 bases identical to TRBD1. Germline V lookup: CDR1 SGHAT, CDR2 FQDESV (reference sequence). The trim removed 5 bases at V and 6 bases at J, leaving 7 bases unmatched. The CDR3 has 15 amino acids. The CDR3 loop is CASSQRDRGLNIQYF. In DNA, the CDR3 is TGTGCCAGCAGCCAGAGGGACAGGGGATTAAACATTCAGTACTTC.

The genes are TRBV11-2 and TRBJ2-3, with 9 bases identical to TRBD2. The CDR3 extends over 14 amino acids. V was clipped by 4 bases and J by 5 bases; unmatched bases: 4. Germline CDR1 SGHAT, CDR2 FQNNGV. CDR3 coding DNA: TGTGCCAGCAGCTCTAGACTAGCGGAAGATACGCAGTATTTT. Encoded protein: CASSSRLAEDTQYF. The full variable domain, in which reference TRBV11-2 and TRBJ2-3 provide the parts outside the CDR3, is EAGVAQSPRYKIIEKRQSVAFWCNPISGHATLYWYQQILGQGPKLLIQFQNNGVVDDSQLPKDRFSAERLKGVDSTLKIQPAKLEDSAVYLCASSSRLAEDTQYFGPGTRLTVL.

The J gene is TRBJ1-2, the V gene TRBV28; D uncertain. CDR1 is MDHEN and CDR2 is SYDVKM in the germline V gene. The CDR3 spans 12 residues. V lost 11 bases and J 2 bases, leaving 12 bases between the germline ends. For the CDR3, the DNA is TGTGCCTCTACACCGGGGAACTATGGCTACACCTTC. This codes for CASTPGNYGYTF.

The rearrangement uses TRBV11-3 and TRBJ2-7; weak D call: TRBD2 (6 bases). The ends were cut back, 8 bases at V and 5 bases at J, with 16 bases in the middle. Germline V gene lookup returns CDR1 SGHNT and CDR2 YENEEA. This CDR3 is built from 13 residues. The CDR3 coding sequence is TGTGCCAGCGGACCAGGCCCGGGGGACGAGCAGTACTTC. Its protein product is CASGPGPGDEQYF.

The genes are TRBV28 and TRBJ2-3; 12 bases align to TRBD2. From germline, CDR1 is MDHEN and CDR2 SYDVKM. Losses at the gene ends were 3 bases for V and 2 bases for J; bases not matched to a gene: 6. CDR3 length: 17 residues. The DNA for the CDR3 is TGTGCCAGCAGTTTTCTAGCGGGAGGGACGTTCACAGATACGCAGTATTTT. Its protein product is CASSFLAGGTFTDTQYF.

This chain links TRBV11-2 with TRBJ1-4; D gene ambiguous. This CDR3 has 16 amino acids. Germline CDR1 reads SGHAT; CDR2 reads FQNNGV. Trimming removed 6 bases from V and 7 bases from J, with 21 bases in between. The CDR3 bases are TGTGCCAGCAGTACCGGGGAGGCGTCCGGGGTTGAAAAACTGTTTTTT. Protein sequence: CASSTGEASGVEKLFF.

The chain carries TRBV25-1 and TRBJ2-2, with TRBD2 matching 8 bases. V shed 2 bases, J shed 3 bases, and the junction held 5 bases outside the gene matches. CDR1 is MGHDK and CDR2 is SYGVNS in the germline V gene. This CDR3 is built from 16 residues. The CDR3 DNA follows: TGTGCCAGCAGTGAAAGGGGACTAGACCACACCGGGGAGCTGTTTTTT. It codes for CASSERGLDHTGELFF. The full variable domain, completed using reference TRBV25-1 and TRBJ2-2, is EADIYQTPRYLVIGTGKKITLECSQTMGHDKMYWYQQDPGMELHLIHYSYGVNSTEKGDLSSESTVSRIRTEHFPLTLESARPSHTSQYLCASSERGLDHTGELFFGEGSRLTVL.